This T cell receptor (beta chain) was captured in a study of T cell repertoires in cytomegalovirus infection. On the study more broadly: Recently described HLA-C-restricted plus well-studied HLA-B-restricted CMV epitopes were used. Indications came from public TCR beta signatures; they pointed to CMV infection and to a matching HLA type.

TCRdb processed the reads anew with MiXCR; each CDR3 protein has one entry. Altogether about 770,000 distinct CDR3 sequences are present, almost 30% being singletons, with the ten largest covering around 14%. The trim removed 5 bases at V and 4 bases at J, leaving 10 bases unmatched. The CDR3 extends over 16 amino acids. The germline V gene has CDR1 MNHNS and CDR2 SASEGT. A note on this clonotype: Its target is unknown.

Study results and caveats: The cumulative frequency of public TCR beta families identified carriers of CMV plus the relevant HLA. The study found HLA-C-restricted CMV-specific TCR beta clonotypes dominating the ex vivo response.

The chain couples TRBV6-1 to TRBJ1-4; 7 bases line up with TRBD1. This clonotype was sampled from a human donor in good health (CMV status not recorded). Some clones in this sample may be carry-over from other donors' samples. The sequences come from cultured CD8+ T cells from PBMCs, collected from culture after CMV antigen stimulation. In DNA form, the CDR3 reads TGTGCCAGCAGTCCCCTAGAAGACAGGGTTAATGAAAAACTGTTTTTT. Translated: CASSPLEDRVNEKLFF.